This is a list of T cell receptor beta chains from one sample in a study of long-term antiretroviral therapy in people with HIV. The method was immunoSEQ multiplex PCR; TCRdb's version includes in-frame clones alone and lacks a portion of them. The sample records about 24,000 clones, roughly 90% being singletons. The material was unsorted PBMCs, obtained 1.8 years before starting antiretroviral therapy. The receptor source for this set is a man aged 45 to 65 with HIV. Each CDR3 is given with its conserved first and last residue. D genes are given only for firm matches. A clone size is listed for some rows: how often the clone was seen (once, few, many), or a class if it is expanded.

abundance	v_gene	j_gene	d_gene	CDR3aa	CDR3nt
-	TRBV5-6	TRBJ2-5	-	CASSFARGETQYF	TGTGCCAGCAGCTTTGCCCGAGGAGAGACCCAGTACTTC
-	TRBV2	TRBJ1-2	-	CASGGDRMTYGYTF	TGTGCCAGCGGTGGGGACCGCATGACCTATGGCTACACCTTC
-	TRBV27	TRBJ2-7	TRBD2	CASSLTSGGLRRQYF	TGTGCCAGCAGTCTCACTAGCGGGGGTCTCCGACGGCAGTACTTC
-	TRBV7-2	TRBJ1-3	-	CASSGGRTGNTIYF	TGTGCCAGCAGCGGGGGGAGGACCGGAAACACCATATATTTT
-	TRBV19	TRBJ2-1	-	CASSIQAGASYNEQFF	TGTGCCAGTAGTATTCAGGCGGGCGCATCCTACAATGAGCAGTTCTTC
-	TRBV7-6	TRBJ1-6	-	CASSLRGSPLHF	TGTGCCAGCAGCCTACGCGGGTCACCCCTCCACTTT
-	TRBV4-1	TRBJ1-2	-	CASSPSGGGPNYGYTF	TGCGCCAGCAGCCCCTCTGGTGGGGGGCCCAACTATGGCTACACCTTC
-	TRBV19	TRBJ1-5	TRBD1	CASSIQGVWNQPQHF	TGTGCCAGTAGTATTCAGGGGGTGTGGAATCAGCCCCAGCATTTT
-	TRBV19	TRBJ1-2	-	CASSISPGGGYYGYTF	TGTGCCAGTAGTATCTCGCCGGGAGGAGGGTACTATGGCTACACCTTC
-	TRBV5-1	TRBJ2-7	TRBD2	CASTMALAGVYEQYF	TGCGCCAGCACCATGGCCCTAGCGGGAGTCTACGAGCAGTACTTC
-	TRBV5-1	TRBJ2-7	TRBD1	CASSLGTGGSSYEQYF	TGCGCCAGCAGCTTGGGGACAGGGGGGTCTTCCTACGAGCAGTACTTC
once	TRBV18	TRBJ1-1	-	CASSSHSDGLNTEAFF	TGTGCCAGCTCATCTCACTCGGACGGCCTGAACACTGAAGCTTTCTTT
-	TRBV18	TRBJ2-7	TRBD2	CASSFRLADRSYEQYF	TGTGCCAGCTCATTTCGACTAGCGGATCGATCCTACGAGCAGTACTTC
-	TRBV5-4	TRBJ1-4	-	CASSSPAEKLFF	TGTGCCAGCAGCTCCCCGGCTGAAAAACTGTTTTTT
once	TRBV7-2	TRBJ2-7	-	CASSLVGPSSIEQYF	TGTGCCAGCAGCTTAGTCGGGCCCTCCAGTATCGAGCAGTACTTC
-	TRBV2	TRBJ2-1	-	CASSLSREQFF	TGTGCCAGCAGTTTAAGCCGGGAGCAGTTCTTC
-	TRBV7-9	TRBJ2-5	TRBD1	CASSFTGTAPHGAQYF	TGTGCCAGCAGCTTCACAGGGACAGCTCCTCATGGGGCCCAGTACTTC
-	TRBV7-9	TRBJ2-7	TRBD1	CASSRDRSTYEQYF	TGTGCCAGCAGCCGGGACAGATCTACCTACGAGCAGTACTTC
-	TRBV11-2	TRBJ2-2	-	CATTSGVNTGELFF	TGTGCCACCACTTCGGGGGTGAACACCGGGGAGCTGTTTTTT
-	TRBV7-9	TRBJ1-2	TRBD1	CASSLWDSTNYGYTF	TGTGCCAGCAGCTTATGGGACAGTACTAACTATGGCTACACCTTC
few	TRBV7-9	TRBJ2-7	-	CASSLAHGIGSSEQYF	TGTGCCAGCAGCTTAGCCCATGGTATAGGGTCCTCCGAGCAGTACTTC
-	TRBV19	TRBJ1-1	-	CASRIEGIQNTEAFF	TGTGCCAGTAGAATTGAGGGGATTCAGAACACTGAAGCTTTCTTT
once	TRBV19	TRBJ1-1	-	CASSITTGTEAFF	TGTGCCAGTAGTATAACAACGGGCACTGAAGCTTTCTTT
-	TRBV7-9	TRBJ2-5	-	CASSLGQGPQETQYF	TGTGCCAGCAGCTTAGGGCAGGGCCCCCAAGAGACCCAGTACTTC
-	TRBV6-6	TRBJ2-7	-	CASSTTGYPSYEQYF	TGTGCCAGCAGTACTACAGGTTACCCCTCCTACGAGCAGTACTTC
-	TRBV4-3	TRBJ2-3	TRBD2	CASSQDPTAASGAIFHTDTQYF	TGCGCCAGCAGCCAAGATCCCACCGCGGCTAGCGGGGCAATTTTTCACACAGATACGCAGTATTTT
-	TRBV28	TRBJ2-5	-	CASTKFEGLETQYF	TGTGCCAGCACCAAATTTGAGGGGCTGGAGACCCAGTACTTC
-	TRBV5-5	TRBJ1-2	TRBD1	CASSLSGQGSGGYTF	TGTGCCAGCAGCTTGTCGGGACAGGGATCGGGCGGCTACACCTTC
-	TRBV7-8	TRBJ2-5	TRBD2	CASSPRRVAGQETQYF	TGTGCCAGCAGCCCCCGCCGGGTAGCGGGACAAGAGACCCAGTACTTC
-	TRBV11-2	TRBJ2-1	-	CASSSHPSSGAYYNEQFF	TGTGCCAGCAGCTCTCACCCGTCTTCCGGCGCCTACTACAATGAGCAGTTCTTC
-	TRBV5-6	TRBJ1-4	-	CASSVPGQNEKLFF	TGTGCCAGCAGCGTTCCGGGCCAGAATGAAAAACTGTTTTTT
-	TRBV2	TRBJ2-2	TRBD1	CASRDRVNTGELFF	TGTGCCAGCAGGGACAGGGTGAACACCGGGGAGCTGTTTTTT
-	TRBV4-3	TRBJ1-6	-	CASSQDRDLVSPLHF	TGCGCCAGCAGCCAAGACAGGGACTTGGTTTCACCCCTCCACTTT
-	TRBV9	TRBJ2-1	-	CASSPQLSSYNEQFF	TGTGCCAGCAGCCCTCAGCTTAGCTCCTACAATGAGCAGTTCTTC
-	TRBV7-9	TRBJ1-2	-	CASTLGSGSHGYTF	TGTGCCAGCACCCTGGGGTCAGGGTCGCATGGCTACACCTTC
-	TRBV4-3	TRBJ2-7	-	CASSQIQGYEQYF	TGCGCCAGCAGCCAAATCCAGGGCTACGAGCAGTACTTC
-	TRBV7-6	TRBJ2-7	-	CASSLASGPGEQYF	TGTGCCAGCAGCTTAGCCAGCGGCCCTGGCGAGCAGTACTTC
-	TRBV11-2	TRBJ2-5	-	CASSFAAETQYF	TGTGCCAGCAGCTTTGCGGCGGAGACCCAGTACTTC
-	TRBV19	TRBJ2-2	TRBD1	CASSSGQGDTGELFF	TGTGCCAGTAGTAGCGGACAGGGGGACACCGGGGAGCTGTTTTTT
-	TRBV5-4	TRBJ2-7	TRBD1	CASSFTGTEDYEQYF	TGTGCCAGCAGCTTTACCGGGACAGAAGACTACGAGCAGTACTTC
few	TRBV6-5	TRBJ1-5	-	CASSPVPGNQPQHF	TGTGCCAGCAGTCCCGTCCCTGGCAATCAGCCCCAGCATTTT
-	TRBV6-5	TRBJ2-7	TRBD1	CASSYQNDRATYEQYF	TGTGCCAGCAGTTACCAAAACGACAGGGCGACCTACGAGCAGTACTTC
-	TRBV5-1	TRBJ1-3	-	CASSLAGVSGNTIYF	TGCGCCAGCAGCTTGGCCGGGGTCTCTGGAAACACCATATATTTT
-	TRBV7-2	TRBJ1-5	-	CASSGFNQPQHF	TGTGCCAGCAGCGGTTTCAATCAGCCCCAGCATTTT
-	TRBV7-8	TRBJ1-6	-	CASSLDSNTPLHF	TGTGCCAGCAGCTTGGACTCGAATACACCCCTCCACTTT